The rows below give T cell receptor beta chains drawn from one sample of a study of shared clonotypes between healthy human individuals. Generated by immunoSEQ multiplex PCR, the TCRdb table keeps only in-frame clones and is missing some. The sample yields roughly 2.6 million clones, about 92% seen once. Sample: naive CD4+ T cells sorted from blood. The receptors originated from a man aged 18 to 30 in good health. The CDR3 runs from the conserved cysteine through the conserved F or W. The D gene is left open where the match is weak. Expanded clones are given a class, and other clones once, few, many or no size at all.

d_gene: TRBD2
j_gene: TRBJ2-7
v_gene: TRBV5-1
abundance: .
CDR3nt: TGCGCCAGCAGCTCGACTAGCGGGAGACCTTACGAGCAGTACTTC
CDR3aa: CASSSTSGRPYEQYF

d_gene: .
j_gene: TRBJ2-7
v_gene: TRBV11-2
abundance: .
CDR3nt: TGTGCCAGCAGCTTTCGGGATCCATCCTACGAGCAGTACTTC
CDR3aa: CASSFRDPSYEQYF

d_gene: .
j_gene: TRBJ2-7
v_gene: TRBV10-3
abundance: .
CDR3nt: TGTGCCATCAGTGAGAGGGTACAGGGTGGAAACGAGCAGTACTTC
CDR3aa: CAISERVQGGNEQYF

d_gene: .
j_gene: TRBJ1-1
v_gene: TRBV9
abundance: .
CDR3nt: TGTGCCAGCAGCGGAGGACGGTTGAACACTGAAGCTTTCTTT
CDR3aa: CASSGGRLNTEAFF

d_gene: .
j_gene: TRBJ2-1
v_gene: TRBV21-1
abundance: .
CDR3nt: TGTGCCAGCGGTAGTTCAATCATAGCGGGCCTAACCCACGTTCGCTACAATGAGCAGTTCTTC
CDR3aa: CASGSSIIAGLTHVRYNEQFF

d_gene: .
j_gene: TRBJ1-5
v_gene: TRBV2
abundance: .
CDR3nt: TGTGCCAGCAGTGAAGGTTGGGGGGGAGGTCAGCCCCAGCATTTT
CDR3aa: CASSEGWGGGQPQHF

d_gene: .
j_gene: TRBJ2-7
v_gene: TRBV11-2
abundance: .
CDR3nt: TGTGCCAGCAGCTTAGGTACGGTCACCGCGGGAGAGCAGTACTTC
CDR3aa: CASSLGTVTAGEQYF

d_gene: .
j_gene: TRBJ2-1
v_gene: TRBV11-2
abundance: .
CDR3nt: TGTGCCAGCAGCTTAGATCCCCGAGACTCCACGTTCTTC
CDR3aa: CASSLDPRDSTFF

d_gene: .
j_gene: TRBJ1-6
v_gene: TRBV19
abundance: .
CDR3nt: TGTGCCAGTAGTAGTTCTAAGTCCTATAATTCACCCCTCCACTTT
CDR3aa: CASSSSKSYNSPLHF

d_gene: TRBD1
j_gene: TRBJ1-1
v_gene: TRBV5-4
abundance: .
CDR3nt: TGTGCCAGCAGCTTGGGACAGGGGGCCACTGAAGCTTTCTTT
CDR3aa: CASSLGQGATEAFF

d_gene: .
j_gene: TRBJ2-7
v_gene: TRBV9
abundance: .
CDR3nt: TGTGCCAGCAGCGTCCAAGCGGCGGGTTACGAGCAGTACTTC
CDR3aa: CASSVQAAGYEQYF

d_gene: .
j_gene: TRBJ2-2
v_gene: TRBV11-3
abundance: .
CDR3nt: TGTGCCAGCACCTCCCAAGGTCCCGGGGAGCTGTTTTTT
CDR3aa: CASTSQGPGELFF

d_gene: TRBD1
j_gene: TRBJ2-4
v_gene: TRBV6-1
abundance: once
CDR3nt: TGTGCCAGCAGAGATGACAGGGGGCGAGACATTCAGTACTTC
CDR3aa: CASRDDRGRDIQYF

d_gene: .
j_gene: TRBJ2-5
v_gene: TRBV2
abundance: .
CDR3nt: TGTGCCAGCAGTGAAATTGCTATGGGGGTAGAGTACTTC
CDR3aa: CASSEIAMGVEYF

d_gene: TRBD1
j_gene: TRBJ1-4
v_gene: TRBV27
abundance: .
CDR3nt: TGTGCCAGCAGTTTTGCCGGGACAGGGGGCAGTTGGGAAAAACTGTTTTTT
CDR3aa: CASSFAGTGGSWEKLFF

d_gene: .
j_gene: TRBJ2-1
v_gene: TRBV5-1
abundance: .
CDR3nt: TGCGCCAGCAGCTCCGGGACTCCGGTATACAATGAGCAGTTCTTC
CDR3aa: CASSSGTPVYNEQFF

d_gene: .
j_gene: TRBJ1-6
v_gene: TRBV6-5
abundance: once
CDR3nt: TGTGCCAGCAGTTCCCTTCGAACGGCAAATTCACCCCTCCACTTT
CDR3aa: CASSSLRTANSPLHF

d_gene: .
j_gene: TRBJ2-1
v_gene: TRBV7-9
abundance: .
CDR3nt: TGTGCCAGCAGCTCAAGGCGGCCCCCCTACAATGAGCAGTTCTTC
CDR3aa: CASSSRRPPYNEQFF

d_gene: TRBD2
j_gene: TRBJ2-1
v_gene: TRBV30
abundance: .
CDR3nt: TGTGCCTGGGGGGGACTAGCGCTTACTTACAATGAGCAGTTCTTC
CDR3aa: CAWGGLALTYNEQFF

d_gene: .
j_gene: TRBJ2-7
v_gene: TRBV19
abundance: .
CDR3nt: TGTGCCAGTAGTATACAAAACAGGGTGGGCCACGAGCAGTACTTC
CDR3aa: CASSIQNRVGHEQYF

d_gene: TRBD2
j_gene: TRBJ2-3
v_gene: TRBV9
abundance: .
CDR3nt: TGTGCCAGCAACACAGCGGGAGTCACAGATACGCAGTATTTT
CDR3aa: CASNTAGVTDTQYF

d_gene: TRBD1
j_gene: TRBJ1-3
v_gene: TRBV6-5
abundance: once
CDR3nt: TGTGCCAGCAGCATCAGGGGGCTCTCTGGAAACACCATATATTTT
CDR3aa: CASSIRGLSGNTIYF

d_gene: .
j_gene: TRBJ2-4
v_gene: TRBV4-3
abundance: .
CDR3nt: TGCGCCAGCAGCCAAAACGCCGTTGGGGTCGAAAACATTCAGTACTTC
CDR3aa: CASSQNAVGVENIQYF

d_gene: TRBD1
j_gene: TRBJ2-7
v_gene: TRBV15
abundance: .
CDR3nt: TGTGCCACCAGCAGAGGAGCGACAGGGGGCGAGCAGTACTTC
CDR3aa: CATSRGATGGEQYF

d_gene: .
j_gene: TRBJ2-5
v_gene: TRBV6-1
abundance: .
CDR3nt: TGTGCCAGCAGTTTTCCCGGGGCTACTCAAGAGACCCAGTACTTC
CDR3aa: CASSFPGATQETQYF

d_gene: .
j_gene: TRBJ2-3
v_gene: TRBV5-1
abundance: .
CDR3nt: TGCGCCAGCAGCCGTTCGGGGGATTGGGCAGATACGCAGTATTTT
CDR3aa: CASSRSGDWADTQYF

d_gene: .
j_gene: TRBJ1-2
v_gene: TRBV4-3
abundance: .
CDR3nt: TGCGCCAGCAGCCAAGACCCGGCAAAGTTAAACTATGGCTACACCTTC
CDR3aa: CASSQDPAKLNYGYTF

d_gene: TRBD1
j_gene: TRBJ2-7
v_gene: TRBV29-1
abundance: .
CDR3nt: TGCAGCGTCGTCCGGGACAGCACCTACGAGCAGTACTTC
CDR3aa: CSVVRDSTYEQYF

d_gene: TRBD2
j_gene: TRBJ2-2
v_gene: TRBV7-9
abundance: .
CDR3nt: TGTGCCAGCAGCCGTAGCGGGATAGGCACCGGGGAGCTGTTTTTT
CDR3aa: CASSRSGIGTGELFF

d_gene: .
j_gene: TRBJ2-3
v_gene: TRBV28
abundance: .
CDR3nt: TGTGCCAGCAGGGCGTGGATCGGGGGGCCTATAGATACGCAGTATTTT
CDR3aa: CASRAWIGGPIDTQYF

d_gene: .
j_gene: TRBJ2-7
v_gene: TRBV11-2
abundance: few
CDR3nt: TGTGCCAGCAGCTCCCTCTGGGGGGACTACGAGCAGTACTTC
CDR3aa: CASSSLWGDYEQYF

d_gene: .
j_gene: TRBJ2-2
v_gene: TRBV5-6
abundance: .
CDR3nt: TGTGCCAGCAGCTTTGGTTGGGGGCCCGGGGAGCTGTTTTTT
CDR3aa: CASSFGWGPGELFF

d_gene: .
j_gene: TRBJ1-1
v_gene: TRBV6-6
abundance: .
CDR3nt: TGTGCCAGCACCACGGGGAACACTGAAGCTTTCTTT
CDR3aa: CASTTGNTEAFF

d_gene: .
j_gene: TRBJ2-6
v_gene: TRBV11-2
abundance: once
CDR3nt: TGTGCCAGCAGCCGAGGGGGCTCTGGGGCCAACGTCCTGACTTTC
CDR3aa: CASSRGGSGANVLTF

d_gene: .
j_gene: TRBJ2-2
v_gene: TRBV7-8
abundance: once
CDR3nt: TGTGCCAGCAGCTTAGCGGGGGTAGCCGGGGAGCTGTTTTTT
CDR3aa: CASSLAGVAGELFF

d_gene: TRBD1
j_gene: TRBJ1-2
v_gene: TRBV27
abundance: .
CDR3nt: TGTGCCAGCCAAAACAGGGGAGGCTATGGCTACACCTTC
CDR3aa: CASQNRGGYGYTF

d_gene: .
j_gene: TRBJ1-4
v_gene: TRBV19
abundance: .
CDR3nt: TGTGCCAGTAGTTTCCACACCGTGGGGGGTGAAAAACTGTTTTTT
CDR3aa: CASSFHTVGGEKLFF

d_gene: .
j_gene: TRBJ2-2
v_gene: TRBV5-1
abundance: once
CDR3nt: TGCGCCAGCAGCTTGGGCGCAGGGACGAACACCGGGGAGCTGTTTTTT
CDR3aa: CASSLGAGTNTGELFF

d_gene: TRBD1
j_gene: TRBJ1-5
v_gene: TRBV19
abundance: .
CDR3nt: TGTGCCAGTAGTCCCTGGGACAGGGGGCATCAGCCCCAGCATTTT
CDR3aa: CASSPWDRGHQPQHF

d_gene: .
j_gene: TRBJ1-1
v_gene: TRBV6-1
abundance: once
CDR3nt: TGTGCCAGCAATCTAAAGAACACTGAAGCTTTCTTT
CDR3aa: CASNLKNTEAFF

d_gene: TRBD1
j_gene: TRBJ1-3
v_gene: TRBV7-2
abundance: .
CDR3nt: TGTGCCAGCAGCCCCGAGGGGGGACAGAGCTCTGGAAACACCATATATTTT
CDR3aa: CASSPEGGQSSGNTIYF

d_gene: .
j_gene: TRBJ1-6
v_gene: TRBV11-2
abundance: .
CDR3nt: TGTGCCAGCAGCTTAGGTGACAACCCAGGCTCCTATAATTCACCCCTCCACTTT
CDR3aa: CASSLGDNPGSYNSPLHF

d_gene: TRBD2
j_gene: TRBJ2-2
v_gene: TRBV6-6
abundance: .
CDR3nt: TGTGCCAGCAGGGTAGCGGGAGGGGCGGCCGGGGAGCTGTTTTTT
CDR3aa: CASRVAGGAAGELFF

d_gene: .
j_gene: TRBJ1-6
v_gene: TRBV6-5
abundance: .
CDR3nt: TGTGCCAGCAGTTATCCGGGCGGGGCTTCACCCCTCCACTTT
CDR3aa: CASSYPGGASPLHF

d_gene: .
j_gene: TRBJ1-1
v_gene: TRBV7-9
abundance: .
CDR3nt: TGTGCCAGCAGACCGTCCAGGGTAATCAACACTGAAGCTTTCTTT
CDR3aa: CASRPSRVINTEAFF

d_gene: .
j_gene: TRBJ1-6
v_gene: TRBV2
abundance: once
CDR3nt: TGTGCCAGCCGGCGGGCAGAAAATTCACCCCTCCACTTT
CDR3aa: CASRRAENSPLHF

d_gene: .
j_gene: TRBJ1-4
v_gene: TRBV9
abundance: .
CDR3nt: TGTGCCAGCAGCCGAGAGGGGAGGGCTGCAACTAATGAAAAACTGTTTTTT
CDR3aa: CASSREGRAATNEKLFF

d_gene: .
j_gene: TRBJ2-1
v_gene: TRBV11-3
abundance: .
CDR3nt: TGTGCCAGCAGCTTATCCTTCTGGATGAATGAGCAGTTCTTC
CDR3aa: CASSLSFWMNEQFF

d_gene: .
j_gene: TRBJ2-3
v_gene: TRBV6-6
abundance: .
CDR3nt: TGTGCCAGCAGTTACGGCGGACACCGGAGCACAGATACGCAGTATTTT
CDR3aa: CASSYGGHRSTDTQYF

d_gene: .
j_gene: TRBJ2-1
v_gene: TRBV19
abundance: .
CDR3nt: TGTGCCAGTAGTATTCAAGGGGGGGTAAACAATGAGCAGTTCTTC
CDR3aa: CASSIQGGVNNEQFF

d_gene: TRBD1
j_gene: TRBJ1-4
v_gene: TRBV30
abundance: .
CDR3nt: TGTGCCTGGAGTGTACCAACAGGGGGCGCGGAAAAACTGTTTTTT
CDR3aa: CAWSVPTGGAEKLFF

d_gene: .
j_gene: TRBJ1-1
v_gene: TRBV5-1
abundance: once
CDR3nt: TGCGCCAGCAGCTTTTGGGCGGGGAACACTGAAGCTTTCTTT
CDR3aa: CASSFWAGNTEAFF